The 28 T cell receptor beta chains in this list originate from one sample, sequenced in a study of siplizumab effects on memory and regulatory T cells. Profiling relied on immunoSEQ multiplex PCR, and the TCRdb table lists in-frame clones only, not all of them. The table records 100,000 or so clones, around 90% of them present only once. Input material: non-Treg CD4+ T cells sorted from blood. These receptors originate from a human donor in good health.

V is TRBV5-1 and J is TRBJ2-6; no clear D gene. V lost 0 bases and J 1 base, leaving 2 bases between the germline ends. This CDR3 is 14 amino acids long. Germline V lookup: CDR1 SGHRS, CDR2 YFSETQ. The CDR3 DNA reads TGCGCCAGCAGCTTGGATTCTGGGGCCAACGTCCTGACTTTC. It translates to CASSLDSGANVLTF. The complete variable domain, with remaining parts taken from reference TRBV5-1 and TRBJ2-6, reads KAGVTQTPRYLIKTRGQQVTLSCSPISGHRSVSWYQQTPGQGLQFLFEYFSETQRNKGNFPGRFSGRQFSNSRSEMNVSTLELGDSALYLCASSLDSGANVLTFGAGSRLTVL.

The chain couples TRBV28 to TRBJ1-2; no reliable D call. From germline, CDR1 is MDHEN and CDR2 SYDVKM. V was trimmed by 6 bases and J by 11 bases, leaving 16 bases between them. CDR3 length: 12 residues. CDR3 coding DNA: TGTGCCAGCAGGGAGTACCCGCCCGGGTACACCTTC. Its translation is CASREYPPGYTF.

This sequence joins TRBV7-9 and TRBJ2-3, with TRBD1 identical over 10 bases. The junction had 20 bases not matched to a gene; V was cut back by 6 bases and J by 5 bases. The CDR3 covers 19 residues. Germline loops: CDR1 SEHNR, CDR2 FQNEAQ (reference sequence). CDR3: CASSKPELVGTGDRDTQYF. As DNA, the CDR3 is TGTGCCAGCAGTAAACCAGAATTAGTCGGGACAGGGGATCGAGATACGCAGTATTTT.

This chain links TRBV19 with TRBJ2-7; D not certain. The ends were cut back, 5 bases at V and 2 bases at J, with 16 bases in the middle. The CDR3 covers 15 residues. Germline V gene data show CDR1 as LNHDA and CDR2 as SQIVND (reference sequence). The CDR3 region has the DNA TGTGCCAGTAGTTCCAACGCGGCAGCAGCCTACGAGCAGTACTTC. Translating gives CASSSNAAAAYEQYF.

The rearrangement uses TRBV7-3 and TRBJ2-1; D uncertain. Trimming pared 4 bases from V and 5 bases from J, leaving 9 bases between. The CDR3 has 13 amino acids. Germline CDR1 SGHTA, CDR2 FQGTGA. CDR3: CASSYLIHNEQFF. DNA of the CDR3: TGTGCCAGCAGCTACCTGATCCACAATGAGCAGTTCTTC.

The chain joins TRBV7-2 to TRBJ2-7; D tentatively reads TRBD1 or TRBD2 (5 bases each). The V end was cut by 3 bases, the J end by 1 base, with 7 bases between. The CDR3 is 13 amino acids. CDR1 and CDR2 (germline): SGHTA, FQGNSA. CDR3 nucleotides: TGTGCCAGCAGCTTGGGGGATTCCTACGAGCAGTACTTC. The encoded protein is CASSLGDSYEQYF.

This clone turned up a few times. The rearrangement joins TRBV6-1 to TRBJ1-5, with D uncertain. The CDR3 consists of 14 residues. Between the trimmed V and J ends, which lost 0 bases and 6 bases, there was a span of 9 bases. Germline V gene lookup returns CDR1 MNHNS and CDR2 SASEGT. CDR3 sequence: CASSEAPITQPQHF. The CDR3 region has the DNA TGTGCCAGCAGTGAAGCGCCAATAACTCAGCCCCAGCATTTT.

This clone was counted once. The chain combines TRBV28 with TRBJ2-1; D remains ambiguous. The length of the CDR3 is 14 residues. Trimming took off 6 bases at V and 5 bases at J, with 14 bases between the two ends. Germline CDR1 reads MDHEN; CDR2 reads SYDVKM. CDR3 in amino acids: CASSRPPGHNEQFF. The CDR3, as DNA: TGTGCCAGCAGCCGACCCCCAGGACACAATGAGCAGTTCTTC. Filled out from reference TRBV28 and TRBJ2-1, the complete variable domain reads DVKVTQSSRYLVKRTGEKVFLECVQDMDHENMFWYRQDPGLGLRLIYFSYDVKMKEKGDIPEGYSVSREKKERFSLILESASTNQTSMYLCASSRPPGHNEQFFGPGTRLTVL.

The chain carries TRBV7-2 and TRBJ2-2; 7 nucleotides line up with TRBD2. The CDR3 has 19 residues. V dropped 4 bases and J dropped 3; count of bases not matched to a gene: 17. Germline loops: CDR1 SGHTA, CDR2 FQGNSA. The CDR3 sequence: CASSSLLADPRVDTGELFF. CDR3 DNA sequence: TGTGCCAGCAGCTCCCTTCTAGCGGATCCCCGAGTGGACACCGGGGAGCTGTTTTTT.

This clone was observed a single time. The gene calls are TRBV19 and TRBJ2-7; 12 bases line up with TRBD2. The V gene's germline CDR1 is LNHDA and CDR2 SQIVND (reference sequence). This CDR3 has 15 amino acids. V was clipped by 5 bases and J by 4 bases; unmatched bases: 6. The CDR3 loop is CASSRLAGESYEQYF. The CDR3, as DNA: TGTGCCAGTAGTCGACTAGCGGGAGAATCGTACGAGCAGTACTTC.

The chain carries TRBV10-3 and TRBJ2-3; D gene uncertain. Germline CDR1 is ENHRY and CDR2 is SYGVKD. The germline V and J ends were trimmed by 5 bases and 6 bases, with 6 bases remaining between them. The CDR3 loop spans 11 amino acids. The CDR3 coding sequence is TGTGCCATCAGTCAGGCGGATACGCAGTATTTT. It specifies CAISQADTQYF.

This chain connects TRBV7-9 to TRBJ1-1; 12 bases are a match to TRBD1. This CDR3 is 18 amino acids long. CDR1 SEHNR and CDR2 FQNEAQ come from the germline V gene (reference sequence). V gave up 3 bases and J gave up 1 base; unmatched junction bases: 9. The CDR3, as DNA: TGTGCCAGCAGCTTGGGGACAGGGGGCATCGGCGGGAACACTGAAGCTTTCTTT. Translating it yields CASSLGTGGIGGNTEAFF.

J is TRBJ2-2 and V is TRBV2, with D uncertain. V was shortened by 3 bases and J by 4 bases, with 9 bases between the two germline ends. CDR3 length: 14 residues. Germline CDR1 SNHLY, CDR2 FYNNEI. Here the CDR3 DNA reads TGTGCCAGCAGTGAGGACCTTCCCACCGGGGAGCTGTTTTTT. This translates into CASSEDLPTGELFF.

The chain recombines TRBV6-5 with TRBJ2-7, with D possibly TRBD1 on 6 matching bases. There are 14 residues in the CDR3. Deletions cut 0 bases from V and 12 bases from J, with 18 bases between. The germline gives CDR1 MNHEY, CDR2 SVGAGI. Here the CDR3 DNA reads TGTGCCAGCAGTTACTCAGCATACCGGGGACACTGGTACTTC. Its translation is CASSYSAYRGHWYF.

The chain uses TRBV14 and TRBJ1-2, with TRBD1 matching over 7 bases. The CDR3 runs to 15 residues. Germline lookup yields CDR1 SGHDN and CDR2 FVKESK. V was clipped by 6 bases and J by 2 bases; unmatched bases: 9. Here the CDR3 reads CASRRGLGGNYGYTF. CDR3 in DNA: TGTGCCAGCAGGAGGGGGCTGGGAGGAAACTATGGCTACACCTTC.

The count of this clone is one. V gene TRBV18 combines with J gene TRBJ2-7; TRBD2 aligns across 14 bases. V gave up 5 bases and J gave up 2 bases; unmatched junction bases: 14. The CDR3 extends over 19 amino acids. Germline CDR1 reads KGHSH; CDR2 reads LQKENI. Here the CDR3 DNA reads TGTGCCAGCTCAAAGTTAGATGGACTAGCGGGAGGACGGGCCTACGAGCAGTACTTC. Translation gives CASSKLDGLAGGRAYEQYF.

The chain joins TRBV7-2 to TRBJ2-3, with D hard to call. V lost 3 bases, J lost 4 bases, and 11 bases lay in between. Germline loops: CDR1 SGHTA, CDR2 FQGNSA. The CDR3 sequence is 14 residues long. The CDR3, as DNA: TGTGCCAGCAGCTTCGAAAGAGTGGCAGATACGCAGTATTTT. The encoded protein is CASSFERVADTQYF.

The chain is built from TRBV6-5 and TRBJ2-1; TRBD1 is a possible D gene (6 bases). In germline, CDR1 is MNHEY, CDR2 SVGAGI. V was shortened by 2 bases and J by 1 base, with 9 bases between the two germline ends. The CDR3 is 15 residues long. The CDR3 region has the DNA TGTGCCAGCAGTTACCGGGGACATTCCTACAATGAGCAGTTCTTC. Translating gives CASSYRGHSYNEQFF.

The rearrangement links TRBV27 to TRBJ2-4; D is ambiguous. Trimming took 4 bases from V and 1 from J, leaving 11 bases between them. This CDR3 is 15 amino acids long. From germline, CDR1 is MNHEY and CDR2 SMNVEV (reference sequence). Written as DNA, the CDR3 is TGTGCCAGCAGTTATATCGTCTGGGCCAAAAACATTCAGTACTTC. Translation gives CASSYIVWAKNIQYF.

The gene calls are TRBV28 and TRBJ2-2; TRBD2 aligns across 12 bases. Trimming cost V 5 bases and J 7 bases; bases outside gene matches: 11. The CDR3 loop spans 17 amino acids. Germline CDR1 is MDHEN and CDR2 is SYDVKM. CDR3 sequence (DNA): TGTGCCAGCAGTGCCCTAGCGGGAGGGGACCGTCGCGGGGAGCTGTTTTTT. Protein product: CASSALAGGDRRGELFF.

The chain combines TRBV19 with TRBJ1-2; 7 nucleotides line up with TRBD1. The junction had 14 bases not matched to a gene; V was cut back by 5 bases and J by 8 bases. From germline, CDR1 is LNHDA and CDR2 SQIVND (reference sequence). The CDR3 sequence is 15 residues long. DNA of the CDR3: TGTGCCAGTAGTTACCTACCACAGGGGATTGGAGGCTACACCTTC. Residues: CASSYLPQGIGGYTF.

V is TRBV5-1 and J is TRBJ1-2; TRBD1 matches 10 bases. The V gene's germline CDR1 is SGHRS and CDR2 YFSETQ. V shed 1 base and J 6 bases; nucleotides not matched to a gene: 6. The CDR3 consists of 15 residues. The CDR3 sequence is CASSLPRQGADGYTF. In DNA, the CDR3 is TGCGCCAGCAGCTTGCCCCGACAGGGGGCGGATGGCTACACCTTC.

The chain's CDR3 is CASSVADASLGYEQYF. The CDR3 DNA reads TGTGCCAGCAGCGTAGCCGATGCATCGTTGGGCTACGAGCAGTACTTC. The rearrangement joins TRBV9 to TRBJ2-7, with D hard to call. Trimming cost V 0 bases and J 3 bases, with 16 bases left between them. This CDR3 spans 16 amino acids. Per germline, CDR1 SGDLS and CDR2 YYNGEE.

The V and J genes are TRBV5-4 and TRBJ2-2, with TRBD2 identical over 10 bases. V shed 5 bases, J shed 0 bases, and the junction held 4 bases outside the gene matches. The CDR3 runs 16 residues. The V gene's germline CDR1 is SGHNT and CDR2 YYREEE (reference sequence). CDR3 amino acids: CASRPGLASNTGELFF. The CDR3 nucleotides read TGTGCCAGCAGACCGGGACTAGCGTCGAACACCGGGGAGCTGTTTTTT.

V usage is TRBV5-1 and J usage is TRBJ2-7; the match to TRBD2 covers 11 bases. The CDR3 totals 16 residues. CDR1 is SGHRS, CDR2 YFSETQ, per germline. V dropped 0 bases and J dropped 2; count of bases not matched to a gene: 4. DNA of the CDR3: TGCGCCAGCAGCTTGGGCCCACTAGCGGGGGCCTACGAGCAGTACTTC. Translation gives CASSLGPLAGAYEQYF.

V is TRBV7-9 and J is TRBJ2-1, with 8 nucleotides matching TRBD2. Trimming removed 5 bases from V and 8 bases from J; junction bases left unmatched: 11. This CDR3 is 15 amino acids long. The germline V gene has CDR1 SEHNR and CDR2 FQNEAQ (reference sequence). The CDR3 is CASSPRGGEFDEQFF. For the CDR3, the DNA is TGTGCCAGCAGCCCCCGGGGGGGGGAGTTCGATGAGCAGTTCTTC.

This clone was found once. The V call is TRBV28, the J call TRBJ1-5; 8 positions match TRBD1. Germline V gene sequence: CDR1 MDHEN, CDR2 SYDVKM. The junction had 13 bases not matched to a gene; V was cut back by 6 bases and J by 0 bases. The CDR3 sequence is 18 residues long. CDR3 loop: CASSDRDRGKHSNQPQHF. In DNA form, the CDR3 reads TGTGCCAGCAGCGACCGTGACAGGGGAAAACATAGCAATCAGCCCCAGCATTTT.

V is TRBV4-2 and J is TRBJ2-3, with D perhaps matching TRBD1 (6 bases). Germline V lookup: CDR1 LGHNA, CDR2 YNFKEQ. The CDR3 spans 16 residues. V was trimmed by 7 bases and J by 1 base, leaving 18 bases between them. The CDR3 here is CASTLRGNQGTDTQYF. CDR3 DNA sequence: TGTGCCAGCACCCTAAGGGGGAACCAAGGCACAGATACGCAGTATTTT.